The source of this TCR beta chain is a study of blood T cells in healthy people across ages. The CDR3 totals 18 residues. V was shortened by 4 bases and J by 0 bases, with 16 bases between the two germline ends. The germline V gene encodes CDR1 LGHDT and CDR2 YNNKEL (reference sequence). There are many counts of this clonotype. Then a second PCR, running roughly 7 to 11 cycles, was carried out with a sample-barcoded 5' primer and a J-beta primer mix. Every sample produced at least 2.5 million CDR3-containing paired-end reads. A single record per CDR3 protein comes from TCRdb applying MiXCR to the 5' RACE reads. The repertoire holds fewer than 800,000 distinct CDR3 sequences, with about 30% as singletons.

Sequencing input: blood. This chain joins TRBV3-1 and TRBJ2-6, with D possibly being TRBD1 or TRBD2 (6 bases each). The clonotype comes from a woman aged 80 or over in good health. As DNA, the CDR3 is TGTGCCAGCAGCCGGGGGGACATTGCACTCTCTGGGGCCAACGTCCTGACTTTC. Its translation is CASSRGDIALSGANVLTF.